This T cell receptor (beta chain) comes out of a study of vaccination and CD4 T cells after COVID-19. The wider study: Everyone enrolled got two doses of BNT162b2 or mRNA-1273 vaccine. Control cultures used a CEFX viral epitope pool, an HIV-1 Nef peptide pool, or no peptide.

Overall study findings and caveats: The study examined relatively few convalescent patients and included no early post-infection timepoints.

The Oncomine TCR Beta short-read assay sequenced DNA from cultured CD4+ T cells. The template was genomic DNA from cultured CD4+ T cells. TCRdb reprocessed the PCR reads with MiXCR, giving one entry per CDR3 protein. This table has 8,500 to 10,000 distinct CDR3 sequences, approximately 40% appearing once. Indicated treatment: roughly ten-day PBMC culture with coronavirus spike peptide pools or control peptides (ViraFEST assay). Germline V gene lookup returns CDR1 DFQATT and CDR2 SNEGSKA (reference sequence). The CDR3 totals 12 residues. With 6 bases clipped from V and 7 bases from J, the junction kept 6 bases outside the gene matches. Comment on this clonotype: Its antigen is undetermined.

The sequence derives from a human donor who had recovered from COVID-19. Sequencing was done on a sample of CD4+ T cells from blood, cultured in vitro. This chain uses TRBV20-1 with TRBJ1-5; 7 nucleotides align to TRBD1. CDR3 bases: TGCAGTGCCAGACAGGGAGGGCAGCCCCAGCATTTT. Protein sequence: CSARQGGQPQHF.